What follows is one T cell receptor beta chain and its context. The data stem from a study of beta chain features in type 1 diabetes. The whole isolated RNA underwent reverse transcription, so sequencing captured expressed TCRB transcripts. Sequenced by immunoSEQ multiplex PCR; TCRdb stores in-frame clones only, minus some. The sample includes about 620,000 clones, about 14% seen only once; the top ten take about 0.087%. V shed 1 base and J 6 bases; nucleotides not matched to a gene: 15. Germline lookup yields CDR1 SGHAT and CDR2 FQNNGV. The CDR3 covers 18 residues. The origin of this receptor is a man younger than 35 in good health. The V gene is TRBV11-2, the J gene TRBJ2-1, with 7 bases lining up with TRBD2. Sequencing input: naive CD4+ T cells from blood. The CDR3 reads CASSLGRGGKGPGNEQFF. The DNA of the CDR3 is TGTGCCAGCAGCTTAGGCCGCGGGGGTAAGGGGCCTGGCAATGAGCAGTTCTTC.